A selection of T cell receptor beta chains follows, all from one sample in a study of T cell responses to AZD1222 COVID-19 vaccine. Measured with immunoSEQ multiplex PCR; TCRdb has only the in-frame clones, and not every one. The sample holds about 110,000 clones, about 93% seen once. The sequencing here drew on peripheral blood, taken 28 days after the second AZD1222 dose. The origin of the receptors is an adult who received the AZD1222 COVID-19 vaccine. The CDR3 runs from the conserved cysteine through the conserved F or W. A D gene is named only where the DNA matches it firmly. Size is stated for part of the rows, as once, few or many counts, or as a class when the clone is expanded.

size | J | V | D | CDR3 | DNA
- | TRBJ1-1 | TRBV5-1 | TRBD1 | CASSFSPPGQGDISEAFF | TGCGCCAGCAGCTTCTCGCCTCCGGGACAGGGAGATATCTCTGAAGCTTTCTTT
- | TRBJ1-2 | TRBV7-2 | TRBD1 | CASVGTVNYGYTF | TGTGCCAGCGTAGGGACAGTTAACTATGGCTACACCTTC
- | TRBJ2-5 | TRBV3-1/TRBV3-2 | TRBD2 | CASSQDPLAGAWETQYF | TGTGCCAGCAGCCAAGATCCCCTAGCGGGAGCTTGGGAGACCCAGTACTTC
- | TRBJ2-1 | TRBV7-2 | TRBD2 | CASSLFVAGGGNEQFF | TGTGCCAGCAGCTTATTTGTAGCGGGAGGAGGGAATGAGCAGTTCTTC
- | TRBJ2-7 | TRBV19 | - | CASSIIGTYEQYF | TGTGCCAGTAGTATAATCGGGACCTACGAGCAGTACTTC
- | TRBJ2-7 | TRBV12-3/TRBV12-4 | TRBD1 | CASSPQDRDEQYF | TGTGCCAGCAGTCCCCAGGACAGGGACGAGCAGTACTTC
once | TRBJ1-2 | TRBV7-2 | - | CASSSDGANYGYTF | TGTGCCAGCAGCTCGGACGGAGCTAACTATGGCTACACCTTC
- | TRBJ2-1 | TRBV5-1 | - | CASSLAGQGGEQFF | TGCGCCAGCAGCTTGGCCGGCCAGGGCGGTGAGCAGTTCTTC
- | TRBJ2-1 | TRBV2 | - | CASRSRRQILYNEQFF | TGTGCCAGCCGTAGCCGACGACAGATACTCTACAATGAGCAGTTCTTC
- | TRBJ2-7 | TRBV5-6 | - | CASSPGISYEQYF | TGTGCCAGCAGCCCCGGGATCTCCTACGAGCAGTACTTC
once | TRBJ1-1 | TRBV6-5 | - | CASRERATGYTEAFF | TGTGCCAGCAGAGAGAGGGCCACGGGGTACACTGAAGCTTTCTTT
- | TRBJ2-5 | TRBV5-4 | - | CASSTLGASGTQYF | TGTGCCAGCAGCACCTTAGGGGCCAGCGGGACCCAGTACTTC
- | TRBJ2-1 | TRBV5-6 | - | CASSLRAGGRPQRKFF | TGTGCCAGCAGCTTGAGGGCCGGGGGCAGGCCCCAGAGAAAGTTCTTC
- | TRBJ1-4 | TRBV3-1/TRBV3-2 | - | CASSHEGPYLFF | TGTGCCAGCAGCCATGAAGGTCCCTACCTGTTTTTT
- | TRBJ1-2 | TRBV11-2 | - | CASSSFTPNYGYTF | TGTGCCAGCAGCTCCTTCACACCTAACTATGGCTACACCTTC
- | TRBJ2-5 | TRBV7-7 | TRBD1 | CASSFTRQGETQYF | TGTGCTAGCAGCTTCACCAGACAGGGGGAGACCCAGTACTTC
- | TRBJ2-1 | TRBV5-7 | TRBD2 | CASSLSVSGNSSYNEQFF | TGTGCCAGCAGCTTGAGCGTTAGCGGGAATAGCTCCTACAATGAGCAGTTCTTC
- | TRBJ2-7 | TRBV5-5 | - | CASSLESSLAYEQYF | TGTGCCAGCAGCTTGGAGAGTAGCCTTGCCTACGAGCAGTACTTC
- | TRBJ2-7 | TRBV7-8 | - | CASSLRDGSPYEQYF | TGTGCCAGCAGCTTAAGGGACGGGAGTCCCTACGAGCAGTACTTC
- | TRBJ2-5 | TRBV27 | - | CASSLSPNQETQYF | TGTGCCAGCAGTTTAAGTCCTAACCAAGAGACCCAGTACTTC